Below, one TCR beta chain is given with its context. The antigen remains undetermined. The CDR3 is 13 residues long. The germline CDR1 and CDR2 sequences are MNHEY and SVGAGI. J was trimmed by 12 bases and V by 4 bases; bases with no gene match: 10. This entry comes from a study of vaccination effects on CD4 cells after COVID-19. Across the whole study: Antigen-specific CD4+ T cells were first expanded with viral peptide pools by the ViraFEST assay and only then sequenced. The second dose preceded post-vaccine samples by a median of 72 days. Study outcomes and limitations: Clonal contraction was marked in infection- and vaccine-induced clones late after vaccination.

Culture lasted over 9 days before CD4+ T cell isolation. Either the BNT162b2 or mRNA-1273 vaccine was given to participants in two doses. Using immunoSEQ multiplex PCR, the repertoire was profiled, and TCRdb retains in-frame clones only, with some absent. The sample carries some 69,000 clones, roughly four fifths recorded once. The gene calls are TRBV6-5 and TRBJ1-1; 8 bases line up with TRBD1. The TCR comes from a human donor who received a COVID-19 vaccine. Sample: CD4+ T cells from PBMCs cultured without peptide, taken after COVID-19 vaccination. The CDR3 spells CASSSKGQGISFF. CDR3 coding DNA: TGTGCCAGCAGTTCCAAAGGACAGGGTATATCTTTCTTT.